This T cell receptor (beta chain) was retrieved from a study of blood T cells in healthy people across ages (dated by TCRdb to about 2015). A note on the overall study: In model experiments, template switching captured roughly one uniquely barcoded TCR beta cDNA molecule for every two T cells. Using deep sequencing normalized with unique cDNA molecular identifiers, the study measured how TCR beta repertoire diversity changes with age. The donors were split into four age groups: young (average 16 years), middle-aged (39), aged (about 56) and long-lived (approximately 80). To avoid experimental bias, donors of different ages were distributed randomly across sequencing lanes. For two donors (one aged 18 to 30 and one aged 80 or older), the study analyzed two additional independent replicas of 1 million unique cDNA reads from the same blood draw.

The library was obtained by 5' RACE. Data came from an Illumina HiSeq 2500. A second PCR of roughly 7 to 11 cycles was run with a J-beta primer mix and a sample-barcoded 5' primer. Each TCR beta cDNA molecule received a unique molecular identifier from a template-switch 5' adaptor carrying 12 random nucleotides. Each sample yielded at least 2.5 million CDR3-containing paired-end reads. The Mint cDNA synthesis kit, primed by a TRBC-specific oligonucleotide, was used to synthesize first-strand cDNA from all RNA. After uracil-DNA glycosylase treatment, a first 18-cycle PCR used universal primers M1SS and BC2_uni_R on all cDNA. Per the source publication's procedure: Each sample was normalized by randomly selecting 1 million high-quality reads, each carrying a distinct molecular identifier. Reads sharing molecular identifiers were discarded rather than binned into consensus sequences. MiTCR, with a Q25 quality threshold and the strictest error-elimination algorithm, was used for CDR3 identification, clonotype clustering and error correction. A nonparametric unseen species model using Euler transformation provided a lower-bound estimate of total TCR beta diversity. TCRdb reanalyzed the raw reads on its own, using fastp at Q25 for trimming and MiXCR for clone calling, and kept in-frame beta chains. Rows matching on CDR3 protein sequence are summarized as one entry with the most common DNA and genes. The V and J calls shown here were made by TCRdb, not taken from the authors' results. Across this sample there are 1.5 million to 2 million distinct CDR3 sequences, with roughly 49% seen only once. The leading ten clones occupy over 2% of the sample.

The investigation overall reported the following: As age increased, observed TCR beta diversity per million T cells dropped in a roughly linear way, and a significant reduction was already evident by age 40. Bulk unsorted PBMC profiling prevented conclusive comparison of naive and antigen-experienced compartments. There was a strong correlation between observed TCR beta diversity and the percentage of naive T cells measured by flow cytometry. Compared with the aged group, the long-lived group had more naive CD4+ T cells, fewer expanded clones and increased TCR diversity, a pattern suggesting age selection. Donor CMV infection status was unknown, potentially confounding age-related changes in expanded clonotypes. Estimates of total diversity from one million sequenced T cells were regarded as lower bounds and underestimates.

From the cysteine through the phenylalanine, the CDR3 covers 14 amino acids. Here the CDR3 DNA is all that survives: 42 bases in frame from base 1. V is pared back by 4 bases and J by 3 bases, with 13 bases lying between the germline termini. The germline V gene (reference sequence) provides CDR1 SEHNR and CDR2 FQNEAQ. To note about this clonotype: What this receptor recognizes is not known. Qualities for individual bases were not recorded, and no much larger clone is one base off.

Donors were a few dozen systemically healthy Caucasian individuals from Russia aged roughly 6 to 90 years. Each donor gave ten milliliters of peripheral blood, drawn into EDTA-treated Vacutainer tubes. Ficoll-Paque density-gradient centrifugation was used to isolate PBMCs, with at least 6 million per sample. Trizol reagent was used to extract total RNA from the PBMCs, yielding at least 5.5 micrograms per sample. Naive CD45RAhigh/CD27high T cell percentages were measured by flow cytometry on a PBMC aliquot from every donor. The source material was blood. The chain was built from TRBV7-9 and TRBJ2-7; 6 matching bases give a weak D call of TRBD1. The clonotype comes from a woman aged 40 to 50 in good health. The DNA reads TGTGCCAGCAGCTCAACTCAGGGGAACTACGAGCAGTACTTC. The resulting protein is CASSSTQGNYEQYF. The CDR3, completed at both ends by the reference TRBV7-9 and TRBJ2-7 genes, gives the full variable domain DTGVSQNPRHKITKRGQNVTFRCDPISEHNRLYWYRQTLGQGPEFLTYFQNEAQLEKSRLLSDRFSAERPKGSFSTLEIQRTEQGDSAMYLCASSSTQGNYEQYFGPGTRLTVT.